This is a list of T cell receptor beta chains from one sample in a study of beta chain features in type 1 diabetes. Here immunoSEQ multiplex PCR was the method, and the copy in TCRdb shows in-frame clones only, minus some. In the table there are nearly 350,000 clones, around 9% of which are singletons. What was sequenced was central memory CD4+ T cells from blood. These receptors all stem from a man aged 25-45 years with type 1 diabetes. CDR3s include the opening cysteine and the closing phenylalanine or tryptophan. D genes are given only for firm matches. A clone size is listed for some rows: how often the clone was seen (once, few, many), or a class if it is expanded.

v_call	d_call	j_call	clone_size	cdr3_aa	cdr3_nt
TRBV19	.	TRBJ2-7	few	CASSIQRSSDYEQYF	TGTGCCAGTAGTATACAGAGATCTAGCGACTACGAGCAGTACTTC
TRBV11-2	.	TRBJ2-7	once	CASSSGISSYEQYF	TGTGCCAGCAGCTCCGGGATAAGCTCCTACGAGCAGTACTTC
TRBV4-2	TRBD1	TRBJ1-5	few	CASSSSEGGRTPQHF	TGTGCCAGCAGCTCCTCCGAAGGGGGCCGGACGCCCCAGCATTTT
TRBV5-6	TRBD1	TRBJ2-7	few	CASSRGTAYEQYF	TGTGCCAGCAGCCGAGGGACAGCCTACGAGCAGTACTTC
TRBV9	TRBD2	TRBJ2-7	.	CASSLGTSGPYEQYF	TGTGCCAGCAGCCTGGGGACTAGCGGGCCCTACGAGCAGTACTTC
TRBV7-9	.	TRBJ1-2	many	CAGDRDGYGYTF	TGTGCCGGGGACCGGGACGGCTATGGCTACACCTTC
TRBV9	.	TRBJ1-1	.	CASSVEERSRAFF	TGTGCCAGCAGCGTAGAAGAGAGGAGTCGAGCTTTCTTT
TRBV18	.	TRBJ2-3	few	CASSPSRPEAQYF	TGTGCCAGCTCCCCGAGCCGGCCCGAGGCGCAGTATTTT
TRBV6-5	TRBD1	TRBJ2-5	few	CATNQGTGTSETQYF	TGTGCCACCAATCAGGGGACAGGAACGTCAGAGACCCAGTACTTC
TRBV7-2	TRBD1	TRBJ1-4	few	CASSSRTGGEKLFF	TGTGCCAGCAGCTCTCGGACAGGGGGAGAAAAACTGTTTTTT
TRBV4-1	TRBD2	TRBJ2-5	.	CASSQGTLAGGEEETQYF	TGCGCCAGCAGCCAAGGCACACTAGCGGGGGGAGAGGAAGAGACCCAGTACTTC
TRBV10-3	.	TRBJ2-3	.	CAISAGSGTDTQYF	TGTGCCATCAGTGCAGGTTCTGGCACAGATACGCAGTATTTT
TRBV19	TRBD1	TRBJ2-3	.	CASSVDRATDTQYF	TGTGCCAGTAGTGTGGACAGGGCCACAGATACGCAGTATTTT
TRBV7-6	.	TRBJ2-5	few	CASSPLSTAETQYF	TGTGCCAGCAGCCCCCTCAGCACTGCGGAGACCCAGTACTTC
TRBV2	.	TRBJ2-5	.	CASRLGTSQETQYF	TGTGCCAGCAGGCTAGGGACTTCACAAGAGACCCAGTACTTC
TRBV18	TRBD1	TRBJ2-1	few	CASRPGQGSNEQFF	TGTGCCAGCCGCCCGGGACAGGGTTCCAATGAGCAGTTCTTC
TRBV5-8	.	TRBJ2-1	many	CASSLDGDNEQFF	TGTGCCAGCAGCTTGGACGGGGACAATGAGCAGTTCTTC
TRBV9	.	TRBJ2-5	.	CASSPRGYQETQYF	TGTGCCAGCAGCCCCCGGGGGTACCAAGAGACCCAGTACTTC
TRBV14	.	TRBJ1-3	few	CASSPRSGNTIYF	TGTGCCAGCAGCCCGCGTTCTGGAAACACCATATATTTT
TRBV19	.	TRBJ1-1	.	CASDTGRNTEAFF	TGTGCCAGCGATACCGGGAGGAACACTGAAGCTTTCTTT
TRBV29-1	TRBD1	TRBJ1-2	few	CSVPGTEAPVYTF	TGCAGCGTCCCCGGGACAGAAGCCCCTGTATACACCTTC
TRBV29-1	.	TRBJ2-1	few	CSVELGRIRHEQFF	TGCAGCGTTGAACTGGGGCGCATCCGGCATGAGCAGTTCTTC
TRBV10-1	.	TRBJ2-1	few	CASSQPGLRGNEQFF	TGCGCCAGCAGTCAACCGGGACTCCGAGGGAATGAGCAGTTCTTC
TRBV7-9	.	TRBJ2-4	.	CASSLSLDGENIQYF	TGTGCCAGCAGCCTGTCTTTGGACGGGGAAAACATTCAGTACTTC
TRBV6-1	.	TRBJ1-6	.	CASSEGRGSLPNNSPLHF	TGTGCCAGCAGTGAAGGAAGGGGTTCACTCCCAAATAATTCACCCCTCCACTTT
TRBV29-1	.	TRBJ1-2	.	CSSTGSNYGYTF	TGCAGCTCTACGGGGAGTAACTATGGCTACACCTTC
TRBV5-1	.	TRBJ2-5	.	CASSRGPLVGGETQYF	TGCGCCAGCAGCCGGGGTCCTTTAGTGGGCGGGGAGACCCAGTACTTC
TRBV5-4	.	TRBJ1-5	.	CASSFGSHNQPQHF	TGTGCCAGCAGTTTCGGGTCCCACAATCAGCCCCAGCATTTT
TRBV27	.	TRBJ1-6	few	CASTPGGVNSPLHF	TGTGCCAGTACGCCCGGGGGCGTGAATTCACCCCTCCACTTT
TRBV7-9	.	TRBJ1-4	few	CASSSGLATNEKLFF	TGTGCCAGCAGTTCCGGGTTAGCAACTAATGAAAAACTGTTTTTT
TRBV7-9	.	TRBJ2-3	few	CASSTYTDTQYF	TGTGCCAGCAGCACATACACAGATACGCAGTATTTT
TRBV7-9	.	TRBJ2-5	few	CASSPGVGLETQYF	TGTGCCAGCAGCCCCGGAGTCGGTTTGGAGACCCAGTACTTC
TRBV6-6	.	TRBJ2-1	.	CASGTPTVNEQFF	TGTGCCAGCGGAACCCCGACGGTCAATGAGCAGTTCTTC
TRBV23-1	TRBD1	TRBJ1-2	few	CASSQSVPGGEYGYTF	TGCGCCAGCAGTCAATCAGTCCCAGGGGGCGAGTATGGCTACACCTTC
TRBV30	TRBD1	TRBJ1-1	.	CAWSQTGITEAFF	TGTGCCTGGAGCCAGACAGGGATAACTGAAGCTTTCTTT
TRBV7-2	TRBD2	TRBJ2-5	few	CASSFGGGYQETQYF	TGTGCCAGCAGCTTTGGCGGGGGGTACCAAGAGACCCAGTACTTC
TRBV6-1	TRBD1	TRBJ1-6	.	CASSENTGGNSPLHF	TGTGCCAGCAGTGAAAATACAGGGGGTAATTCACCCCTCCACTTT
TRBV6-6	TRBD1	TRBJ2-5	few	CASRLTGKGRETQYF	TGTGCCAGCAGACTGACAGGGAAGGGACGAGAGACCCAGTACTTC
TRBV2	TRBD2	TRBJ2-3	.	CASSEPPGGAQYF	TGTGCCAGCAGTGAACCCCCGGGGGGGGCGCAGTATTTT
TRBV7-2	.	TRBJ2-2	few	CASSLPGGELFF	TGTGCCAGCAGCTTACCAGGGGGGGAGCTGTTTTTT
TRBV20-1	.	TRBJ2-5	.	CSAALETQYF	TGCAGTGCAGCGCTGGAGACCCAGTACTTC
TRBV18	.	TRBJ1-1	.	CASSPNLLTERNTEAFF	TGTGCCAGCTCACCAAACTTGCTGACTGAGAGGAACACTGAAGCTTTCTTT
TRBV7-8	TRBD1	TRBJ2-5	few	CASSSSRGHETQYF	TGTGCCAGCAGCTCTTCAAGGGGGCACGAGACCCAGTACTTC
TRBV7-8	.	TRBJ1-1	.	CASSFRQGIMAFF	TGTGCCAGCAGCTTTCGGCAGGGAATTATGGCTTTCTTT
TRBV9	.	TRBJ2-1	few	CASSVGSRGAMDEQFF	TGTGCCAGCAGCGTAGGGAGTCGGGGGGCTATGGATGAGCAGTTCTTC
TRBV30	.	TRBJ2-6	.	CAWAGLANVLTF	TGTGCCTGGGCGGGCCTAGCCAACGTCCTGACTTTC
TRBV2	TRBD1	TRBJ1-4	.	CASRIDREEKLFF	TGTGCCAGCAGGATAGACAGGGAAGAAAAACTGTTTTTT
TRBV5-4	.	TRBJ2-1	many	CASSFNQRAYNEQFF	TGTGCCAGCAGCTTTAACCAGCGAGCCTACAATGAGCAGTTCTTC
TRBV2	.	TRBJ2-1	few	CASSELSGASYNEQFF	TGTGCCAGCAGTGAACTGTCAGGTGCAAGCTACAATGAGCAGTTCTTC
TRBV6-1	.	TRBJ2-2	many	CASSITGYSGELFF	TGTGCCAGCAGCATTACAGGGTATTCCGGGGAGCTGTTTTTT
TRBV7-2	TRBD1	TRBJ2-7	.	CASSSGQNSYEQYF	TGTGCCAGCAGCTCGGGACAGAACTCCTACGAGCAGTACTTC
TRBV19	TRBD1	TRBJ2-6	few	CASVDRGRSGANVLTF	TGTGCCAGTGTAGACAGGGGCAGATCCGGGGCCAACGTCCTGACTTTC
TRBV7-2	.	TRBJ1-2	.	CASSPRERGSNYGYTF	TGTGCCAGCAGCCCCCGGGAGAGGGGCAGTAACTATGGCTACACCTTC
TRBV7-6	.	TRBJ2-5	few	CASSARLQETQYF	TGTGCCAGCAGCGCCCGACTCCAAGAGACCCAGTACTTC
TRBV11-3	TRBD1	TRBJ2-7	.	CASSRTGRTYEQYF	TGTGCCAGCAGCAGGACAGGGAGGACCTACGAGCAGTACTTC
TRBV6-5	TRBD1	TRBJ1-1	.	CASRDAQGAPEAFF	TGTGCCAGCAGGGACGCACAGGGGGCACCTGAAGCTTTCTTT
TRBV19	.	TRBJ1-2	many	CASTVRDARGYTF	TGTGCCAGTACCGTCCGGGACGCCCGTGGCTACACCTTC